The rows below give T cell receptor beta chains drawn from one sample of a study of neoadjuvant anti-PD-1 for oral cavity cancer. Produced via immunoSEQ multiplex PCR; TCRdb's table is partial and in-frame only. This sample has some 14,000 clones; over 55% occur once, and the top ten carry 3% to 3.5%. Sequencing used PBMCs, obtained after nivolumab (anti-PD-1) treatment. These receptors all stem from a person aged 35-79 years with oral cavity squamous cell carcinoma. Each CDR3 is given without its conserved first and last residue. Fields, in order: V gene, CDR3 length, J gene, CDR3 protein.

TRBV5-1	14	TRBJ1-1	ASRDNFLVGNTEAF
TRBV7-9	10	TRBJ2-3	ASSLDTDTQY
TRBV5-1	12	TRBJ1-3	ASSLADSGNTIY
TRBV30	14	TRBJ1-4	AWTSTLPQVNEKLF
TRBV13	11	TRBJ1-3	ASSRGRGNTIY
TRBV20-1	9	TRBJ2-2	SANRGRELF
TRBV10-3	17	TRBJ2-5	AISNPGQTTSGKQETQY
TRBV7-2	10	TRBJ1-2	ASSSGVYGYT
TRBV6-1	11	TRBJ2-5	ASTFTRGETQY
TRBV28	12	TRBJ1-4	ASSLSVSGEKLF
TRBV30	9	TRBJ1-1	AWQGYTEAF
TRBV6-6	9	TRBJ1-2	ASRGDYGYT
TRBV27	12	TRBJ1-4	ASSLDTGIQKLF
TRBV29-1	8	TRBJ2-7	SVGGYEQY
TRBV6-5	13	TRBJ2-3	ASSYSSGSTDTQY
TRBV7-3	11	TRBJ2-7	ASSLATGYEQY
TRBV7-3	14	TRBJ2-1	ASSLLAGGGYNEQF
TRBV6-6	13	TRBJ2-4	ASRGGGNAKNIQY
TRBV9	14	TRBJ2-4	ASSVEGQGAKNIQY
TRBV11-3	11	TRBJ2-1	ASSLGSGGEQF
TRBV15	11	TRBJ2-3	ATSSAARDTQY
TRBV15	12	TRBJ2-7	ATSRGHTTYEQY
TRBV5-6	14	TRBJ2-2	ASSFYRGPGTGELF
TRBV5-1	15	TRBJ1-1	ASTPGEGAFGNTEAF
TRBV19	13	TRBJ1-1	ASSFGRNLNTEAF
TRBV6-5	12	TRBJ1-4	ASSYSRGGEKLF
TRBV5-4	14	TRBJ2-3	ASSLKVGGARDTQY
TRBV29-1	9	TRBJ2-3	SVDSTDTQY
TRBV19	11	TRBJ2-7	ASSPGISYEQY
TRBV7-6	11	TRBJ1-1	ASSPREGTEAF
TRBV6-5	12	TRBJ1-2	ASSLTGVGYGYT
TRBV6-1	11	TRBJ1-1	ASGSNLNTEAF